This T cell receptor (beta chain) was retrieved from a study of T cells after yellow fever vaccination. Study results and limitations: Abundant contaminating clonotypes from the bulk population could appear in FACS-sorted repertoires. Peak timing came faster in the weaker secondary response, day 5 versus 15. Clones from primary vaccination mostly reappeared after the booster (less than 98% CD4, over 85% CD8).

By 5'RACE template switching, TCR cDNA was produced, with a universal primer site and UMIs added in the process. TCRdb fed the 5' RACE reads into MiXCR, producing one record per CDR3 protein. The sample records around 88,000 distinct CDR3 sequences, 13% being singletons. The source material was CD8+ T cells not binding an NS4B(214-222) dextramer, sorted from PBMCs, sampled 21 days after the first yellow fever vaccination. The clonotype comes from a man between 18 and 29 years old who received the YFV17D yellow fever vaccine.

The chain's CDR3 is CASSLGRGKNTGELFF. CDR3 nucleotide sequence: TGTGCCAGCAGCTTAGGAAGGGGGAAGAACACCGGGGAGCTGTTTTTT. The chain is built from TRBV11-2 and TRBJ2-2; TRBD1 is a possible D gene (6 bases). V lost 1 base to trimming and J lost 1 base, with 10 bases between them. The CDR3 totals 16 residues. Germline V gene data show CDR1 as SGHAT and CDR2 as FQNNGV.